The TCR beta chain under discussion was sequenced for a study of read filtering for tumor transcriptome and immune sequencing. Overall study: RNA-seq yielded only about 75 to 1273 TCR reads, IR-seq about 3.5 to 11 million.

This library used 300 to 500 ng RNA and molecular barcoded adaptors spanning alpha/delta and beta/gamma chains. TCRdb recomputed calls from the reads with MiXCR, one row per CDR3 protein. This sample carries thousands of distinct CDR3 sequences, roughly 15% of them seen once, and the ten largest clones take less than 30%. Regarding the study as a whole: Even smaller IR-seq throughput identified most shared clonotypes. IR-seq and RNA-seq agreed better without single-read clonotypes.

The CDR3 runs 15 residues. V gave up 1 base and J gave up 2 bases, with 10 bases separating them. Germline V gene sequence: CDR1 SGHTA, CDR2 FQGNSA. Bone marrow was sampled from every patient at the time of active disease. There are many counts of this clonotype. The antigen is unknown. Specimen: a population of CD138-negative cells sorted from bone marrow. The rearrangement uses TRBV7-2 and TRBJ2-3; perhaps TRBD2 as D (7 bases). The sequence was collected from a donor aged 40 or over with multiple myeloma. CDR3 in DNA: TGTGCCAGCAGCTTAGGGGCGGGGGCCACAGATACGCAGTATTTT. Translation gives CASSLGAGATDTQYF.